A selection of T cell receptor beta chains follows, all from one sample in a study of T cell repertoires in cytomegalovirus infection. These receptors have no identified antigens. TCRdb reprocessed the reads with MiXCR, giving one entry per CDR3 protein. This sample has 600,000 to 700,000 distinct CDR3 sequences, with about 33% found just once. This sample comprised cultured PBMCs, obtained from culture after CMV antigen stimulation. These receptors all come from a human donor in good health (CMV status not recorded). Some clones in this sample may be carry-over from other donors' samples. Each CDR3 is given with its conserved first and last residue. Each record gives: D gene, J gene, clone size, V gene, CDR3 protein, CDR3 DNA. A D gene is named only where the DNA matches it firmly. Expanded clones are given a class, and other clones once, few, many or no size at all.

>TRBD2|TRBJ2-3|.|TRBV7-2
CASSLVGLAGQIEQYF
TGTGCCAGCAGCTTAGTGGGACTAGCGGGACAGATAGAACAGTATTTT
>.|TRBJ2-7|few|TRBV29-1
CSVAPYEQYF
TGCAGCGTTGCCCCGTACGAGCAGTACTTC
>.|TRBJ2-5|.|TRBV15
CATSRDGREGETQYF
TGTGCCACCAGCAGAGATGGCAGGGAAGGAGAGACCCAGTACTTC
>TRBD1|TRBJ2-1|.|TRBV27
CASSFGQGYYNEQFF
TGTGCCAGCAGTTTCGGACAGGGGTACTACAATGAGCAGTTCTTC
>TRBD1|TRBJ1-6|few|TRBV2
CASSATPGTGGSPLHF
TGTGCCAGCAGTGCAACCCCCGGGACAGGGGGTTCACCCCTCCACTTT
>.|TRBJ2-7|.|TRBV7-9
CASSFFRGVGEQYF
TGTGCCAGCAGCTTTTTCCGAGGGGTCGGCGAGCAGTACTTC
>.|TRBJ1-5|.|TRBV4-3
CASSQDIREDQPQHF
TGCGCCAGCAGCCAAGATATACGGGAAGATCAGCCCCAGCATTTT
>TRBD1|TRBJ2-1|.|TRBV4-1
CASSQGRQGRINNEQFF
TGCGCCAGCAGCCAAGGTAGACAGGGGCGAATAAACAATGAGCAGTTCTTC
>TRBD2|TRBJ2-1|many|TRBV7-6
CASSFKAGGNNEQFF
TGTGCCAGCAGCTTCAAGGCGGGAGGCAACAATGAGCAGTTCTTC
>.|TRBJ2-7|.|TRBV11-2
CASSLDPTAYEQYF
TGTGCCAGCAGCTTAGATCCTACAGCGTACGAGCAGTACTTC
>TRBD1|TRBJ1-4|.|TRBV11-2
CAGSLTDRDHEKLFF
TGTGCCGGCAGCTTGACTGACAGGGATCATGAAAAACTGTTTTTT
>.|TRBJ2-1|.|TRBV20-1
CSASIGLGGEQFF
TGCAGTGCTAGTATAGGTTTGGGAGGCGAGCAGTTCTTC
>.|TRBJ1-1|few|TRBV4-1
CASSQEGKNGGEAFF
TGCGCCAGCAGCCAAGAGGGTAAGAACGGGGGTGAAGCTTTCTTT
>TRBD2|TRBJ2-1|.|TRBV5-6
CASRETSGGIGEQFF
TGTGCCAGCAGGGAGACTAGCGGGGGGATCGGTGAGCAGTTCTTC
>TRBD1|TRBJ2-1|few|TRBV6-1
CASSERRTQGDEQFF
TGTGCCAGCAGTGAAAGAAGGACTCAGGGGGATGAGCAGTTCTTC
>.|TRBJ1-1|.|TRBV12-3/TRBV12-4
CASSPVRVNTEAFF
TGTGCCAGCAGTCCCGTCCGGGTGAACACTGAAGCTTTCTTT
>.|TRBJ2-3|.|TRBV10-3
CAISELGGYPTQYF
TGTGCCATCAGTGAGTTGGGGGGCTACCCAACGCAGTATTTT
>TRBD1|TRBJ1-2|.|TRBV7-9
CASSRAGTGEGYTF
TGTGCCAGCAGCCGAGCCGGGACAGGGGAAGGCTACACCTTC
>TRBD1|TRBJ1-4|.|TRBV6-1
CASRARGRDEKLFF
TGTGCCAGCAGGGCCAGGGGGCGCGATGAAAAACTGTTTTTT
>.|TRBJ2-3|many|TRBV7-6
CASSLGHRESDTQYF
TGTGCCAGCAGCTTAGGGCACAGGGAGTCAGATACGCAGTATTTT